The entry that follows covers one T cell receptor (beta chain) sequence. This clonotype appeared many times. The antigen it binds to is not known. No clone much larger than this one lies a single base away; base qualities are absent. Its CDR3 holds 16 amino acids, cysteine through phenylalanine. The entry retains the CDR3 DNA only, 48 bases that are in frame from base 1. Looking up the germline V gene yields CDR1 SGHDN and CDR2 FVKESK. V loses 4 bases at its end and J loses 4 bases; junction bases beyond the gene matches: 10. Lymph node samples came from the axillary draining lymph nodes of breast cancer patients. The data were produced on an Illumina HiSeq 2000. Multiplex PCR amplification was used to generate the TCR beta chain libraries. The amplified TCR beta chain products were analyzed by high-throughput sequencing. TCRdb's own reprocessing of the public reads used fastp at Q25 and MiXCR and kept productive beta chains. Rows merge per CDR3 protein into single entries with the most common DNA and genes. The sample table lists approximately 210,000 distinct CDR3 sequences, 32% of them with a count of one. In total, the top ten clones hold 1.1% to 1.5% of the sample.

This record comes from a study of breast tumors, draining lymph nodes, adjacent tissues (dated by TCRdb to the mid-2010s). For the wider study: In breast cancer patients, the study compared the TCR beta repertoires of tumor, adjacent nontumor tissue and axillary lymph nodes. The study was designed to assess the relationships and possible T-cell exchange between tumor, surrounding tissue and draining lymph node repertoires in human breast cancer.

On the study overall, not on this receptor specifically: Tumor and nontumor tissue repertoires were found to be significantly more similar in luminal-like than in basal-like breast cancer. The data were judged consistent with most tumor T cells deriving from the lymph node and then expanding within tumor tissue. Tumor T-cell repertoires showed less diversity than lymph node repertoires and more diversity than nontumor tissue repertoires, and tumor T-cell repertoires showed preferential V and J gene usage. The conclusion that tumor T cells originate in lymph nodes was presented as consistent with a hypothesis rather than as directly demonstrated.

Recombination connected TRBV14 to TRBJ1-3; 7 central nucleotides agree with TRBD1. The clonotype comes from a female donor with breast cancer. Some clones in this sample may be carry-over from other donors' samples. Input material: axillary lymph node tissue. The DNA reads as follows: TGTGCCAGCAGCCTAACCAGGACAGGCTCCGGAAACACCATATATTTT. It specifies CASSLTRTGSGNTIYF.